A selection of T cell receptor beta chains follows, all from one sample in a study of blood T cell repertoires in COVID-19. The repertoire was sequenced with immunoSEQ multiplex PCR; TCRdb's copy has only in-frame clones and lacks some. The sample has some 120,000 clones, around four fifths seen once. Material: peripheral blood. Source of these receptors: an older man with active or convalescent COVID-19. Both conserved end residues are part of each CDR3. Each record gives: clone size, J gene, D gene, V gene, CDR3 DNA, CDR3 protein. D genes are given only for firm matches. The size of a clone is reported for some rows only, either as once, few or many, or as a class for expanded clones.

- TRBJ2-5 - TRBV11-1 TGTGCCAGCAACCCAACTGTCGGGGAGACCCAGTACTTC CASNPTVGETQYF
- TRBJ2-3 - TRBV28 TGTGCCAGCAGTTTCCCTGCGGTTCCAGATACGCAGTATTTT CASSFPAVPDTQYF
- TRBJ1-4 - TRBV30 TGTGCCTGGAGTGGTGGGCAGGGGTATGAAAAACTGTTTTTT CAWSGGQGYEKLFF
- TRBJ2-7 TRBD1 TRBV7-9 TGTGCCAGCAGCCGGACAGGGATCAACGAGCAGTACTTC CASSRTGINEQYF
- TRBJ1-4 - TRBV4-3 TGCGCCAGCAGCCAACGGCGGGCGGCTAATGAAAAACTGTTTTTT CASSQRRAANEKLFF
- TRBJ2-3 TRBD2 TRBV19 TGTGCCAGTAGTGAGCTAGCGGGGGGGCCGACAGATACGCAGTATTTT CASSELAGGPTDTQYF
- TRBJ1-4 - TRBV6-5 TGTGCCAGCAGTTTACACGGGGGGCTCTTTCATGAAAAACTGTTTTTT CASSLHGGLFHEKLFF
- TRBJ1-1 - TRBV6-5 TGTGCCAGCAGTTACTCTTATACAGCGGACACTGAAGCTTTCTTT CASSYSYTADTEAFF
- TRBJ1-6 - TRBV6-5 TGTGCCAGCAGTCTCGGGACAAGGGACTCACCCCTCCACTTT CASSLGTRDSPLHF
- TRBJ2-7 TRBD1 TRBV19 TGTGCCAGTAGCCAGGGGGCAGCCTACGAGCAGTACTTC CASSQGAAYEQYF
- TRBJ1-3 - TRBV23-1 TGCGCCAGAAGTACAGTTAGCTCTGGAAACACCATATATTTT CARSTVSSGNTIYF
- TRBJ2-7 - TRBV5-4 TGTGCCAGCAGCCGCCCCGGGTCGACCTACGAGCAGTACTTC CASSRPGSTYEQYF
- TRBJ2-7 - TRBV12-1 TGTGCCAGCAGCTCCAACGCGAGTTGGGCGGGGGAGACCTACGAGCAGTACTTC CASSSNASWAGETYEQYF
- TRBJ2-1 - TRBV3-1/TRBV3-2 TGTGCCAGCAGCCAAGTGAACGCAGGGGACTACAATGAGCAGTTCTTC CASSQVNAGDYNEQFF
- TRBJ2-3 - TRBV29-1 TGCAGCGTCGATACTAGTTTTGATACGCAGTATTTT CSVDTSFDTQYF
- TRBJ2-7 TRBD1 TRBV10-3 TGTGCCATCAGGAACGACAGGGGAGGCGAGCAGTACTTC CAIRNDRGGEQYF
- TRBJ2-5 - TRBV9 TGTGCCAGCAGCGTAGAGGGGGAGAAGGGGACCCAGTACTTC CASSVEGEKGTQYF
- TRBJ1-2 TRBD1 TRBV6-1 TGTGCCAGCAGCGAAGGGACAGAGAGGTATGGCTACACCTTC CASSEGTERYGYTF
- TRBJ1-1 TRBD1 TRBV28 TGTGCCAGCAGTTTGCGAGGACAGGGGTGGAACACTGAAGCTTTCTTT CASSLRGQGWNTEAFF
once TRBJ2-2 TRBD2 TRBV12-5 TGTGCTAGTGGTTTCGGGGGGGGCCGAAACACCGGGGAGCTGTTTTTT CASGFGGGRNTGELFF
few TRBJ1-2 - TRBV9 TGTGCCAGCAGCGTAACGGGGAGTTCCTATGGCTACACCTTC CASSVTGSSYGYTF
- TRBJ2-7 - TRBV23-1 TGCGCCAGCAGCCTCAGGTGCTCGGACATGCCCTACTACGAGCAGTACTTC CASSLRCSDMPYYEQYF
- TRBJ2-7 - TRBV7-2 TGTGCCAGCAGCTTAGTTGGGCGGGCCCCGTACTTC CASSLVGRAPYF
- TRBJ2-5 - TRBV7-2 TGTGCCAGCACCCTGCGGGGCATACAAGAGACCCAGTACTTC CASTLRGIQETQYF
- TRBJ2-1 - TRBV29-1 TGCAGCGTTTCAGGGTATTCCTACAATGAGCAGTTCTTC CSVSGYSYNEQFF
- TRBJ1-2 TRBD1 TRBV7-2 TGTGCCAGCAGCACACAGACAGGGGTTGGCTACACCTTC CASSTQTGVGYTF
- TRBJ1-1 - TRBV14 TGTGCCAGCAGCCCCTTCACGGGTGGAGAGGCTTTCTTT CASSPFTGGEAFF
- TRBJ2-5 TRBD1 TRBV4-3 TGCGCCAGCAGCCAAGATAGATACCAGGGGGCGTTGGAGACCCAGTACTTC CASSQDRYQGALETQYF
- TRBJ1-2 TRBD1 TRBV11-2 TGTGCCAGCAGCCTCGCCGGGACAGGGGCCGACGGCTACACCTTC CASSLAGTGADGYTF
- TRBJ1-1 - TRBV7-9 TGTGCCAGCAGCTTAGCCGTGAGCACTGAAGCTTTCTTT CASSLAVSTEAFF
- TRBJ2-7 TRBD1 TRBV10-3 TGTGCCATCAGTCCCCAGACAGGGGGCGAGCAGTACTTC CAISPQTGGEQYF
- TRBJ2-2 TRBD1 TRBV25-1 TGTGCCAGCAGTGATCCCGGGACAGGGACCGTCGGGGAGCTGTTTTTT CASSDPGTGTVGELFF
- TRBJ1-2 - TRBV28 TGTGCCAGCAACACCCCCCGGGGGATCTATGGCTACACCTTC CASNTPRGIYGYTF
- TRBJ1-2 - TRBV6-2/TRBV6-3 TGTGCCAGCAGTCACGGGAGGGGAGGTACCCTCAAGAACGGCTACACCTTC CASSHGRGGTLKNGYTF
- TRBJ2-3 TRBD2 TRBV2 TGTGCCAGCAGGAAAGCGGGGGGGCCAGATACGCAGTATTTT CASRKAGGPDTQYF
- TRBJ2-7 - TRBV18 TGTGCCAGCTCACAGGGGCCCTACGAGCAGTACTTC CASSQGPYEQYF
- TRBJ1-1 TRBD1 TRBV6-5 TGTGCCAGCATTGTCCAGGGGGCGACTGAAGCTTTCTTT CASIVQGATEAFF
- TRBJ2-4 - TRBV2 TGTGCCAGCAGTGAAGGTCTAGCCAAAAACATTCAGTACTTC CASSEGLAKNIQYF
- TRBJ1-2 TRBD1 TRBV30 TGTGCCTGGAGTGTACCCCCGGACAGGGTCGGCGGCTACACCTTC CAWSVPPDRVGGYTF
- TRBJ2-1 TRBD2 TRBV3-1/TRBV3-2 TGTGCCAGCAGCCAGGGGACTAGCGGGGGGCGTTACAATGAGCAGTTCTTC CASSQGTSGGRYNEQFF
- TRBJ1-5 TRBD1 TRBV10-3 TGTGCCATCAGTGAGTGGGACAGGGAGGGGGGCAATCAGCCCCAGCATTTT CAISEWDREGGNQPQHF
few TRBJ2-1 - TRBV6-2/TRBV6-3 TGTGCCAGCAGTCTCATGGGGGGGGCTTACAATGAGCAGTTCTTC CASSLMGGAYNEQFF
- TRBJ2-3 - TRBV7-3 TGTGCCAGCAGCTTACCGGGGGATACGCAGTATTTT CASSLPGDTQYF
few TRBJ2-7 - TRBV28 TGTGCCAGCAGTTTCCATTACGAGCAGTACTTC CASSFHYEQYF
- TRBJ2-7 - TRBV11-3 TGTGCCAGCAGCTTAGGCACCAGGGGGGAGGTCGGCGAGCAGTACTTC CASSLGTRGEVGEQYF
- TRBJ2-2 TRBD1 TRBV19 TGTGCCAGTATTAACAGGGGATCCGGGGAGCTGTTTTTT CASINRGSGELFF
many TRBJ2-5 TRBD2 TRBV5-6 TGTGCCAGCAGCTTGAGGTTCGGGAGGGAGACCCAGTACTTC CASSLRFGRETQYF
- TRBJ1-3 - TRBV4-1 TGCGCCAGCAGCCAAGAGTGGGCGGGCAGCTTCACTGGAAACACCATATATTTT CASSQEWAGSFTGNTIYF
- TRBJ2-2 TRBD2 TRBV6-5 TGTGCCAGCAGTTCCGGACTAGTCGTGAACACCGGGGAGCTGTTTTTT CASSSGLVVNTGELFF
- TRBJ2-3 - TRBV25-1 TGTGCCAGCAGTTGGGCATCAGGGGTCGGTACGCAGTATTTT CASSWASGVGTQYF
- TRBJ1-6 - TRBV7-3 TGTGCCAGCAGCTCTCAGGGAGGGACCCAGGCCCTCCACTTT CASSSQGGTQALHF
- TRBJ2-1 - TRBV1 TGCACCAGCAGCCAGACTATTCAGTTCTTC CTSSQTIQFF
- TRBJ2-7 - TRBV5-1 TGCGCCAGCAGCTTCGGGAGTACCGAAGGCCTCTACGAGCAGTACTTC CASSFGSTEGLYEQYF
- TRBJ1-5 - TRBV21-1 TGTGCCAGCAGCAAATCTACTGAACAGTGCAATCAGCCCCAGCATTTT CASSKSTEQCNQPQHF
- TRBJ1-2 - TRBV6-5 TGTGCCAGCAGGGAGGACTCGACTGCAATCTACACCTTC CASREDSTAIYTF
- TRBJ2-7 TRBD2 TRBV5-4 TGTGCCAGCAGCCTCGGGGGGGGCTCCTACGAGCAGTACTTC CASSLGGGSYEQYF
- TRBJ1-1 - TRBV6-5 TGTGCCAGCAGACAGATTTACACTGAAGCTTTCTTT CASRQIYTEAFF
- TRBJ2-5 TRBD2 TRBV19 TGTGCCAGTAGTCCAGGGACTAGCGGGGGGGAAGAGACCCAGTACTTC CASSPGTSGGEETQYF
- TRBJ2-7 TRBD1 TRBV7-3 TGTGCCAGCAGCCGGGACAGGGGGGCCTACGAGCAGTACTTC CASSRDRGAYEQYF